These 30 T cell receptor beta chains originate from one sample sequenced in a study of a mutant IDH1 vaccine in newly diagnosed glioma (dated by TCRdb to the early 2020s). Library creation used the immunoSEQ multiplex PCR assay. As stored in TCRdb, this immuneACCESS dataset retains in-frame rearrangements with V and J assigned. A fraction of the clones does not appear; measured against another copy, unresolved V genes explain less than half of the discrepancy, and the remainder lacks a known reason. Across this sample there are tens of thousands of clones, with roughly 79% seen only once. Around 6.6% of the sample rests with the top ten. Explained via the paper, the time point label denotes: week 23, last vaccination. A 20-mer mutant IDH1 peptide at 300 micrograms in Montanide made up each vaccine dose, which was injected subcutaneously together with topical imiquimod. No antigen has been identified for these receptors.

The sample was PBMCs, taken from a glioma patient whose treatment included an IDH1 peptide vaccine. Receptors originate from a middle-aged woman with glioma. Some clones in this sample may be carry-over from other donors' samples.

The CDR3 nucleotides read TGTGCCAGCTCGCGGACGGACAATCAGCCCCAGCATTTT. It specifies CASSRTDNQPQHF. This chain joins TRBV18 and TRBJ1-5; D remains unclear. This CDR3 contains 13 residues. The germline gives CDR1 KGHSH, CDR2 LQKENI. Trimming shortened V by 6 bases and J by 3 bases, and 9 bases separated the two germline ends.

This chain uses TRBV6-5 with TRBJ2-7; TRBD1 might be the D (5 bases). From germline, CDR1 is MNHEY and CDR2 SVGAGI. The CDR3 sequence is 15 residues long. Trimming removed 6 bases from V and 4 bases from J, with 19 bases in between. The CDR3 sequence is CASSPLLQGRYEQYF. The CDR3, as DNA: TGTGCCAGCAGCCCCCTCCTGCAGGGTCGATACGAGCAGTACTTC.

This chain uses TRBV6-5 with TRBJ2-5; TRBD1 matches 7 bases. There are 13 residues in the CDR3. Germline V gives CDR1 MNHEY, CDR2 SVGAGI. V shed 10 bases and J 5 bases; nucleotides not matched to a gene: 10. In DNA, the CDR3 is TGTGCCACCGCGCGACAGGGTGGCGAGACCCAGTACTTC. Amino acid sequence: CATARQGGETQYF.

About this clone itself: An end of the junction does not agree with germline; a read error may underlie this. V usage is TRBV7-7 and J usage is TRBJ2-1, with TRBD2 matching 7 bases. Germline V gives CDR1 SSHAT, CDR2 FNYEAQ (reference sequence). The CDR3 length is 14 residues. The CDR3 region has the DNA TGTGCTAGCAGCTTCGGGGGGTGGGGCAATGAGCAGTTCTTC. The encoded protein is CASSFGGWGNEQFF.

The CDR3 DNA sequence: TGTGCCAGCAGCGAAAGGGACTCACCCCGAGGGGGCTACACCTTC. It encodes CASSERDSPRGGYTF. The chain combines TRBV9 with TRBJ1-2; perhaps TRBD1 as D (5 bases). This CDR3 has 15 amino acids. The V and J ends lost 3 bases and 8 bases respectively, with 20 bases between them. Per germline, CDR1 SGDLS and CDR2 YYNGEE.

The gene calls are TRBV27 and TRBJ2-7; no reliable D call. The CDR3 sequence is 13 residues long. V dropped 2 bases and J dropped 5 bases, with 10 bases sitting between them. Germline V gene sequence: CDR1 MNHEY, CDR2 SMNVEV (reference sequence). The DNA of the CDR3 is TGTGCCAGCAGTTTACGGCCGGACGACGAGCAGTACTTC. Translation gives CASSLRPDDEQYF.

The V gene is TRBV18, the J gene TRBJ2-6, with D perhaps given as TRBD1 or TRBD2 (5 bases each). V shed 3 bases and J shed 0 bases, with 15 bases lying between them. This CDR3 is 18 amino acids long. Germline-derived CDR1 and CDR2 are KGHSH and LQKENI. CDR3 DNA: TGTGCCAGCTCACCGGGACGGGGCAACCTCTCTGGGGCCAACGTCCTGACTTTC. This codes for CASSPGRGNLSGANVLTF.

The genes are TRBV10-3 and TRBJ2-1, with D unresolved. There are 15 residues in the CDR3. The V end was cut by 3 bases, the J end by 7 bases, with 16 bases between. CDR1 and CDR2 (germline): ENHRY, SYGVKD. The CDR3 protein is CAISDRVGSLNEQFF. DNA of the CDR3: TGTGCCATCAGTGATAGGGTGGGCTCGTTAAATGAGCAGTTCTTC.

A single count supports this clone. The J gene is TRBJ1-6, the V gene TRBV19; possibly TRBD1 for D (5 bases). The germline CDR1 and CDR2 sequences are LNHDA and SQIVND (reference sequence). This CDR3 is 12 amino acids long. The ends were cut back, 9 bases at V and 7 bases at J, with 10 bases in the middle. The DNA for the CDR3 is TGTGCCAGCAGGGTGGGCAATTCACCCCTCCACTTT. Translated: CASRVGNSPLHF. The variable domain in full, with the rest retrieved from reference TRBV19 and TRBJ1-6, is DGGITQSPKYLFRKEGQNVTLSCEQNLNHDAMYWYRQDPGQGLRLIYYSQIVNDFQKGDIAEGYSVSREKKESFPLTVTSAQKNPTAFYLCASRVGNSPLHFGNGTRLTVT.

The J gene is TRBJ1-6, the V gene TRBV5-4, with TRBD1 matching over 9 bases. The CDR3 runs 15 residues. The V gene end was trimmed by 3 bases and the J gene end by 9 bases; junction bases not matched to a gene: 7. Germline V lookup: CDR1 SGHNT, CDR2 YYREEE (reference sequence). CDR3 loop: CASSSGQGRVSPLHF. The DNA for the CDR3 is TGTGCCAGCAGCTCCGGACAGGGGAGGGTTTCACCCCTCCACTTT.

This clone was seen a handful of times. The chain is built from TRBV10-3 and TRBJ2-4, with D unclear. The CDR3 consists of 14 residues. The V gene's germline CDR1 is ENHRY and CDR2 SYGVKD. Deletions cut 2 bases from V and 7 bases from J, with 12 bases between. CDR3: CAISEGERRNIQYF. Written as DNA, the CDR3 is TGTGCCATCAGTGAGGGAGAGCGAAGGAACATTCAGTACTTC.

This chain links TRBV9 with TRBJ1-1, with D possibly TRBD1 on 5 matching bases. Deletions cut 0 bases from V and 5 bases from J, with 11 bases between. The CDR3 length is 14 residues. The germline V gene encodes CDR1 SGDLS and CDR2 YYNGEE. The CDR3 protein is CASSVVGGGTEAFF. In DNA form, the CDR3 reads TGTGCCAGCAGCGTAGTGGGGGGTGGGACTGAAGCTTTCTTT.

This chain connects TRBV18 to TRBJ2-5, with D possibly TRBD2 on 7 matching bases. V was trimmed by 2 bases and J by 5 bases, leaving 12 bases between them. CDR3 length equals 14 residues. Per germline, CDR1 KGHSH and CDR2 LQKENI. The CDR3 DNA sequence: TGTGCCAGCTCACCAATCCGGGGGGCCGAGACCCAGTACTTC. Protein sequence: CASSPIRGAETQYF.

The J gene is TRBJ2-7, the V gene TRBV19; no clear D gene. Germline values: CDR1 LNHDA, CDR2 SQIVND (reference sequence). The CDR3 runs to 13 residues. The ends were cut back, 3 bases at V and 2 bases at J, with 8 bases in the middle. The CDR3 DNA reads as TGTGCCAGTAGTATTGGGGAAACCTACGAGCAGTACTTC. Translated: CASSIGETYEQYF. Looking up the rest from reference TRBV19 and TRBJ2-7 gives the full variable domain: DGGITQSPKYLFRKEGQNVTLSCEQNLNHDAMYWYRQDPGQGLRLIYYSQIVNDFQKGDIAEGYSVSREKKESFPLTVTSAQKNPTAFYLCASSIGETYEQYFGPGTRLTVT.

This chain connects TRBV19 to TRBJ2-1; 7 nucleotides agree with TRBD1. Germline V gives CDR1 LNHDA, CDR2 SQIVND (reference sequence). V lost 0 bases and J lost 7; bases outside the gene matches: 0. The CDR3 has 13 residues. The CDR3 protein is CASSIDRGNEQFF. In nucleotides, the CDR3 is TGTGCCAGTAGTATAGACAGGGGGAATGAGCAGTTCTTC.

The V call is TRBV5-3, the J call TRBJ1-4; D remains unclear. TRBV5-3 is an open reading frame, and its role is uncertain. The CDR3 has 16 residues. Deletions cut 2 bases from V and 8 bases from J, with 19 bases between. The CDR3 DNA sequence: TGTGCCAGAAGCTTCGATTTTAGGGAAGGAGGAGAAAAACTGTTTTTT. This codes for CARSFDFREGGEKLFF.

J is TRBJ2-6 and V is TRBV19; possible D gene TRBD1, 6 bases. Trimming removed 5 bases at V and 2 bases at J, with 13 bases between. The CDR3 totals 16 residues. Looked up from germline, CDR1 is LNHDA and CDR2 is SQIVND (reference sequence). For the CDR3, the DNA is TGTGCCAGTAGTCTCAGGGGTTCGGCTGGGGCCAACGTCCTGACTTTC. Amino acids: CASSLRGSAGANVLTF.

V and J are TRBV19 and TRBJ2-5; the D gene could be TRBD1 or TRBD2 (5 bases each). CDR3 size: 12 residues. CDR1 and CDR2 (germline): LNHDA, SQIVND (reference sequence). V was trimmed by 9 bases and J by 4 bases, leaving 12 bases between them. In DNA, the CDR3 is TGTGCCAGCAGAGGGGACGGAGAGACCCAGTACTTC. Translated, it gives CASRGDGETQYF.

This chain links TRBV27 with TRBJ2-7; the D gene is possibly TRBD2 (5 bases). This CDR3 contains 15 residues. Germline lookup yields CDR1 MNHEY and CDR2 SMNVEV (reference sequence). V lost 6 bases to trimming and J lost 5 bases, with 20 bases between them. CDR3 residues: CASSQSTILAHEQYF. In DNA, the CDR3 is TGTGCCAGCAGCCAGTCGACTATCCTGGCCCACGAGCAGTACTTC.

This clone was counted between two and nine times. The gene calls are TRBV9 and TRBJ2-1, with 8 nucleotides matching TRBD2. Per germline, CDR1 SGDLS and CDR2 YYNGEE. CDR3 length equals 15 residues. The V segment lost 3 bases and the J segment 5 bases; nucleotides outside the gene matches: 7. The CDR3 here is CASSAQLAGNNEQFF. CDR3 coding DNA: TGTGCCAGCAGCGCCCAGTTAGCGGGGAACAATGAGCAGTTCTTC.

Here the CDR3 reads CASSVTGVRSEQYF. As DNA, the CDR3 is TGTGCCAGCAGTGTAACAGGGGTAAGGAGCGAGCAGTACTTC. The chain has TRBV27 and TRBJ2-7; 7 bases are a match to TRBD1. J gave up 6 bases and V 5 bases, and 10 bases lay outside the gene matches. Germline CDR1 reads MNHEY; CDR2 reads SMNVEV (reference sequence). CDR3 length equals 14 residues.

This rearrangement joins TRBV5-1 to TRBJ2-2; 9 bases are shared with TRBD1. Germline values: CDR1 SGHRS, CDR2 YFSETQ. Unmatched junction bases numbered 6, after V lost 7 bases and J lost 5 bases. The CDR3 spans 14 residues. Here the CDR3 DNA reads TGCGCCAGCCAGGGACAGGGTCCAACCGGGGAGCTGTTTTTT. It is translated as CASQGQGPTGELFF.

The gene calls are TRBV5-5 and TRBJ1-2; D perhaps matches TRBD1 (5 bases). The V end lost 4 bases, the J end lost 7 bases, and 17 bases lay between the germline ends. The CDR3 extends over 14 amino acids. Germline V gene sequence: CDR1 SGHKS, CDR2 YYEKEE (reference sequence). DNA for the CDR3: TGTGCCAGCAGCGAAGCGGGGCACCGTGGTGGCTACACCTTC. Translating it yields CASSEAGHRGGYTF.

The gene calls are TRBV13 and TRBJ2-7; D ambiguous. V was clipped by 2 bases and J by 7 bases, with 18 bases between them. This CDR3 comprises 15 residues. Germline V CDR1 and CDR2: PRHDT, FYEKMQ (reference sequence). CDR3 amino acids: CASSLSALGTLEQYF. The CDR3 nucleotides read TGTGCCAGCAGCTTATCGGCGTTGGGTACCCTGGAGCAGTACTTC.

The chain carries TRBV5-1 and TRBJ2-2; D is unresolved. This CDR3 spans 16 amino acids. Germline assignment: CDR1 SGHRS and CDR2 YFSETQ. V was clipped by 0 bases and J by 5 bases, with 14 bases between them. This CDR3 reads CASSLVSGPSTGELFF. CDR3 DNA sequence: TGCGCCAGCAGCTTGGTATCGGGCCCTTCTACCGGGGAGCTGTTTTTT.

The sample holds a few counts of this clone. The CDR3 nucleotides read TGTGCCAGCGGATTTGGGGCCGGGGAGCTGTTTTTT. This gives the protein CASGFGAGELFF. The rearrangement links TRBV13 to TRBJ2-2; no clear D. CDR3 length: 12 residues. Germline V gene lookup returns CDR1 PRHDT and CDR2 FYEKMQ (reference sequence). Trimming removed 8 bases at V and 6 bases at J, with 10 bases between.

Here the CDR3 reads CSVFTGGNTEAFF. As DNA, the CDR3 is TGCAGCGTTTTTACAGGGGGAAACACTGAAGCTTTCTTT. The chain has TRBV29-1 and TRBJ1-1; 8 bases fit TRBD1. The CDR3 runs 13 residues. Germline CDR1 is SQVTM and CDR2 is ANQGSEA. J was trimmed by 2 bases and V by 5 bases; bases with no gene match: 4.

V usage is TRBV18 and J usage is TRBJ1-2; D not resolved. Germline assignment: CDR1 KGHSH and CDR2 LQKENI. The CDR3 is 13 residues long. Trimming took off 5 bases at V and 4 bases at J, with 11 bases between the two ends. CDR3 nucleotides: TGTGCCAGCTCATCGGACGGACGCTATGGCTACACCTTC. Amino acids: CASSSDGRYGYTF.

This clone was counted only a few times. V usage is TRBV6-4 and J usage is TRBJ2-3; TRBD2 agrees at 7 bases. Germline lookup yields CDR1 MRHNA and CDR2 SNTAGT. The CDR3 spans 16 residues. V shed 0 bases and J 0 bases; nucleotides not matched to a gene: 3. The CDR3 loop is CASSDSSSGSTDTQYF. CDR3 nucleotide sequence: TGTGCCAGCAGTGACTCGTCTAGCGGTAGCACAGATACGCAGTATTTT.

The gene calls are TRBV5-8 and TRBJ2-1; no clear D. The CDR3 spans 16 residues. Trimming took off 4 bases at V and 0 bases at J, with 14 bases between the two ends. The germline CDR1 and CDR2 sequences are SGHTS and YDEGEE. CDR3 nucleotide sequence: TGTGCCAGCAGCCCCCCCACCCAGAGCTCCTACAATGAGCAGTTCTTC. Protein: CASSPPTQSSYNEQFF.